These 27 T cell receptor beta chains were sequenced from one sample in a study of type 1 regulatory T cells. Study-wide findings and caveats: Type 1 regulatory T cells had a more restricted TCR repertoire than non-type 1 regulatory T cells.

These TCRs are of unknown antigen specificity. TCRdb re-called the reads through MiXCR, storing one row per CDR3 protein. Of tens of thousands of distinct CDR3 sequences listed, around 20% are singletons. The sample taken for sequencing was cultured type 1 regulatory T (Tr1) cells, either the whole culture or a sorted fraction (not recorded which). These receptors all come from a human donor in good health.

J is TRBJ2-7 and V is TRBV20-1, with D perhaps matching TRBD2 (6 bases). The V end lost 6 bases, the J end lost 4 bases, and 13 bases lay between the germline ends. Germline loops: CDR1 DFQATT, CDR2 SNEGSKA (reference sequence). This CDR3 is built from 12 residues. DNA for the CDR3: TGCAGTGCCACGGAGGGCCAGTACGAGCAGTACTTC. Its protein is CSATEGQYEQYF.

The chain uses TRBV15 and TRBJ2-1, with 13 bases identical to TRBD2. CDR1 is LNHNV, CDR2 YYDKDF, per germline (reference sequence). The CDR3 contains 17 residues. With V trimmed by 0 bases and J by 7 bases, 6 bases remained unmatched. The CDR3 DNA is TGTGCCACCAGCAGAGATATTTCGACTAGCGGGAGGAATGAGCAGTTCTTC. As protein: CATSRDISTSGRNEQFF.

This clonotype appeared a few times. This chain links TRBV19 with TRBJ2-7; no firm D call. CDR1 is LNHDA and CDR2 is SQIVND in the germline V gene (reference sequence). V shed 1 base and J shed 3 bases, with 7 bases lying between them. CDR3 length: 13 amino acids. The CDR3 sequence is CASSIVPGYEQYF. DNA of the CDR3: TGTGCCAGTAGTATAGTCCCCGGCTACGAGCAGTACTTC.

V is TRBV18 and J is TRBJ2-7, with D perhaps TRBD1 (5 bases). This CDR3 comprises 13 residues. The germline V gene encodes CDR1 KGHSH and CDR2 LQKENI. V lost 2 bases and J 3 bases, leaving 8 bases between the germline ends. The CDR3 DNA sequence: TGTGCCAGCTCACCATTCAGGGACTACGAGCAGTACTTC. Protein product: CASSPFRDYEQYF.

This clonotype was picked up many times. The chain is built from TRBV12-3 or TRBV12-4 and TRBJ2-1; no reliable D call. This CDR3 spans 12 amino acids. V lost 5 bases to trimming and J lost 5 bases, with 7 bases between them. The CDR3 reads CASSPRNNEQFF. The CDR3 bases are TGTGCCAGCAGTCCGCGTAACAATGAGCAGTTCTTC.

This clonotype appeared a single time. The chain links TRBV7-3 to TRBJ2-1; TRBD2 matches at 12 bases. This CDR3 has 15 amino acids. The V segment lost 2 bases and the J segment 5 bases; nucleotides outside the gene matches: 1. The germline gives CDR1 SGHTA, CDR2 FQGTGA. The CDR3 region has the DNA TGTGCCAGCAGCTTACTAGCGGGAGGGCACAATGAGCAGTTCTTC. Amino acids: CASSLLAGGHNEQFF.

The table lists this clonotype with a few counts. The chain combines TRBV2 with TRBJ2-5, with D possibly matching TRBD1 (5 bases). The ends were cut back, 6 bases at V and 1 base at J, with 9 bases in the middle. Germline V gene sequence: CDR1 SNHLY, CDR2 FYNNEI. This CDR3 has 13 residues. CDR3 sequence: CASSRVTQETQYF. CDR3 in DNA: TGTGCCAGCAGCAGGGTCACCCAAGAGACCCAGTACTTC. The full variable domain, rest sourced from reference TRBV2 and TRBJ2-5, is EPEVTQTPSHQVTQMGQEVILRCVPISNHLYFYWYRQILGQKVEFLVSFYNNEISEKSEIFDDQFSVERPDGSNFTLKIRSTKLEDSAMYFCASSRVTQETQYFGPGTRLLVL.

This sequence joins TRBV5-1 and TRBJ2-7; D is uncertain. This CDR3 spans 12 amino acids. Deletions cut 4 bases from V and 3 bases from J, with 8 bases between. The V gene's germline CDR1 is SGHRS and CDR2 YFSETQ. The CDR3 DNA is TGCGCCAGCAGCCGCAAGGGCTACGAGCAGTACTTC. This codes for CASSRKGYEQYF.

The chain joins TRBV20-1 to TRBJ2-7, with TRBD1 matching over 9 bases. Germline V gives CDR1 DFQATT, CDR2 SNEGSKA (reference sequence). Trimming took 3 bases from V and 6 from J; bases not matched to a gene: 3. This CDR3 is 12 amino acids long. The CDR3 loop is CSASLQGAEQYF. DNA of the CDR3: TGCAGTGCTAGCTTACAGGGGGCCGAGCAGTACTTC.

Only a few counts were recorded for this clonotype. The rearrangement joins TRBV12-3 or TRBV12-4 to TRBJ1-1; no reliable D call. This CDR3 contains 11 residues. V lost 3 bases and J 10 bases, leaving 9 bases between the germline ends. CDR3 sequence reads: CASSLLTRAFF. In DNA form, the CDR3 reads TGTGCCAGCAGTTTGCTTACGAGAGCTTTCTTT.

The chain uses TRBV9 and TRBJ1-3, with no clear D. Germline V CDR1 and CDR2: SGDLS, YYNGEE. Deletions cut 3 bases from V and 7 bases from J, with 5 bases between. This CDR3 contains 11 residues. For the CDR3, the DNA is TGTGCCAGCAGCGGCTCGAACACCATATATTTT. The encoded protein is CASSGSNTIYF.

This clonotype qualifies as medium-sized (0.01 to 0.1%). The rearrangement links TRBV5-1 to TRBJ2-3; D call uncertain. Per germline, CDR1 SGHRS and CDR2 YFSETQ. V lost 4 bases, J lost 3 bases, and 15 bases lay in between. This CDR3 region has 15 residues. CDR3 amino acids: CASSPTSQETDTQYF. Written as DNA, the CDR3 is TGCGCCAGCAGCCCAACCTCACAAGAAACAGATACGCAGTATTTT.

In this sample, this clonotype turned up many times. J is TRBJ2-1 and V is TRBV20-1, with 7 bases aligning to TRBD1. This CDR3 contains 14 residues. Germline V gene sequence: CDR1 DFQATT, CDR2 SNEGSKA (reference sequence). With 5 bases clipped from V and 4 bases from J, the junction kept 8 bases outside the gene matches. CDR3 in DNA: TGCAGTGCTCCGGGACAGAGCTCATACAATGAGCAGTTCTTC. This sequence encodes CSAPGQSSYNEQFF.

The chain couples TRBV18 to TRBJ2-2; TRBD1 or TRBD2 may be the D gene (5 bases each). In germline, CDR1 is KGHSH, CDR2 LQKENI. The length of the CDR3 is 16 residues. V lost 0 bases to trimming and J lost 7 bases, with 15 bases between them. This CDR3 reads CASSPPTGTPGGELFF. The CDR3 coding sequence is TGTGCCAGCTCACCACCGACCGGGACCCCCGGCGGGGAGCTGTTTTTT. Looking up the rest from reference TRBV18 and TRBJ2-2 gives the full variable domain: NAGVMQNPRHLVRRRGQEARLRCSPMKGHSHVYWYRQLPEEGLKFMVYLQKENIIDESGMPKERFSAEFPKEGPSILRIQQVVRGDSAAYFCASSPPTGTPGGELFFGEGSRLTVL.

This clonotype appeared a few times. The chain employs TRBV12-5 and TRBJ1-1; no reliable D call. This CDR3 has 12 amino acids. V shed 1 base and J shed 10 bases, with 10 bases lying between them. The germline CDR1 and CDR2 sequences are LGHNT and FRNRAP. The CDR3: CASGLGDGRAFF. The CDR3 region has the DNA TGTGCTAGTGGTTTGGGTGACGGGAGAGCTTTCTTT.

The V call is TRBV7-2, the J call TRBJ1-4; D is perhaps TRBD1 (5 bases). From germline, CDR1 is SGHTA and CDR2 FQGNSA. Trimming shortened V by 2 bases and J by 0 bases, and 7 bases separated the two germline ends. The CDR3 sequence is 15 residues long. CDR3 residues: CASSLQGSTNEKLFF. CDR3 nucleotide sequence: TGTGCCAGCAGCTTACAGGGCTCAACTAATGAAAAACTGTTTTTT.

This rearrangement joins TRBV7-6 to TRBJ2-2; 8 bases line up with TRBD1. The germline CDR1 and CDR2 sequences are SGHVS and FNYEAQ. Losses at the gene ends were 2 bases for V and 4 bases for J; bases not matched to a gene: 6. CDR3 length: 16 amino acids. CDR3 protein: CASSLTRQGFTGELFF. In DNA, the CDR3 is TGTGCCAGCAGCTTAACGAGACAGGGGTTCACCGGGGAGCTGTTTTTT.

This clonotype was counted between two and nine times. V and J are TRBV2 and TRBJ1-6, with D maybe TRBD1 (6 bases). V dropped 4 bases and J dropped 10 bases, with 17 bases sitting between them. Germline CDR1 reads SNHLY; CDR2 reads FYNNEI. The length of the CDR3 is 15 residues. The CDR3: CASSGQGSGQSPLHF. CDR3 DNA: TGTGCCAGCAGTGGCCAGGGGTCAGGGCAATCACCCCTCCACTTT. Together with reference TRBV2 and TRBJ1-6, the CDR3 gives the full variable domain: EPEVTQTPSHQVTQMGQEVILRCVPISNHLYFYWYRQILGQKVEFLVSFYNNEISEKSEIFDDQFSVERPDGSNFTLKIRSTKLEDSAMYFCASSGQGSGQSPLHFGNGTRLTVT.

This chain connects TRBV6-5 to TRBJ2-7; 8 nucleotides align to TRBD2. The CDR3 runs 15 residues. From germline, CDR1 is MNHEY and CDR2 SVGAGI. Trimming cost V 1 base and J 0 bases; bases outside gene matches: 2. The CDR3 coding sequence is TGTGCCAGCAGTTACTTGGCGGGAGGCTCCTACGAGCAGTACTTC. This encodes CASSYLAGGSYEQYF.

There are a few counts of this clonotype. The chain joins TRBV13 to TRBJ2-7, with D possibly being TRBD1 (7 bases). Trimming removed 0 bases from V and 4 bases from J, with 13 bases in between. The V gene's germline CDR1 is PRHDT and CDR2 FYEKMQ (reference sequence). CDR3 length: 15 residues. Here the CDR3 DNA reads TGTGCCAGCAGCTTAGGCCTGGCAGGGGGGTACGAGCAGTACTTC. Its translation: CASSLGLAGGYEQYF.

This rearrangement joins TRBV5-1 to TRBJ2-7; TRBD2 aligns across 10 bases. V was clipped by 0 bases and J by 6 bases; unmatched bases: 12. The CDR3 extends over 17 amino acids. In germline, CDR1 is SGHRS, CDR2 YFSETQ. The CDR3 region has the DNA TGCGCCAGCAGCTTGGTTAGCGGGAGGAGCTGGTGGAGCGAGCAGTACTTC. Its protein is CASSLVSGRSWWSEQYF.

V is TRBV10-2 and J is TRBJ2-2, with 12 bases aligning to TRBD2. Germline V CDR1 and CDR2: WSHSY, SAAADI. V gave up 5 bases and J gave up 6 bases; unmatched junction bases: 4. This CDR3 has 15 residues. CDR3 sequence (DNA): TGCGCCAGCAGTCAACTAGCGGGAGGAGCCGGGGAGCTGTTTTTT. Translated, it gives CASSQLAGGAGELFF.

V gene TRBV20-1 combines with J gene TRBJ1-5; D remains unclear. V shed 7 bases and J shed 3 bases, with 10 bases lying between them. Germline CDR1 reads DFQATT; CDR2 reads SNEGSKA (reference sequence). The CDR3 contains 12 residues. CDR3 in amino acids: CSGREVNQPQHF. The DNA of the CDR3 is TGCAGTGGAAGGGAAGTCAATCAGCCCCAGCATTTT.

CDR3 nucleotides: TGTGCCAGCACTGGGCGGGTTTACGAGCAGTACTTC. Protein sequence: CASTGRVYEQYF. V usage is TRBV6-5 and J usage is TRBJ2-7; TRBD2 might be the D (5 bases). The V and J ends lost 7 bases and 4 bases respectively, with 11 bases between them. Per the germline V gene, CDR1 is MNHEY and CDR2 is SVGAGI. This CDR3 has 12 residues.

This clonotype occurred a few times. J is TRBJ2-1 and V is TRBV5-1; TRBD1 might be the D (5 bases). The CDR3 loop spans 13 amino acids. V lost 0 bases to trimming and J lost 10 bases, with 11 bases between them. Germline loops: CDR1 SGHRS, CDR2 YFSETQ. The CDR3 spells CASSLDGRVEQFF. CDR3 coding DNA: TGCGCCAGCAGCTTGGATGGCAGGGTCGAGCAGTTCTTC.

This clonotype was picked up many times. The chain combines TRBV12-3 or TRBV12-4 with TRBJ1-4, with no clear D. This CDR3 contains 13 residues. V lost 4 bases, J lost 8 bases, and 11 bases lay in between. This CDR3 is CASSWGILEKLFF. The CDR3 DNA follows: TGTGCCAGCAGTTGGGGAATTCTGGAAAAACTGTTTTTT.

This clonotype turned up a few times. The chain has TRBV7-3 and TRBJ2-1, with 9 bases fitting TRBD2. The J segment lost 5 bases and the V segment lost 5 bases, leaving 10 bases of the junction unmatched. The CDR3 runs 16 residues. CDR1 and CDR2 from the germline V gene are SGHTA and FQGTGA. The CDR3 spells CASSLVAGAQHNEQFF. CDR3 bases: TGTGCCAGCAGCCTCGTAGCGGGAGCCCAACACAATGAGCAGTTCTTC.